The rows below give T cell receptor beta chains drawn from one sample of a study of T-cell reconstitution after alpha-beta-depleted transplantation in children. TCRdb called the PCR reads again in MiXCR, with one record for every CDR3 protein. The repertoire holds approximately 500,000 distinct CDR3 sequences, with 25% to 30% as singletons. Specimen: PBMCs, collected before TCRalphabeta/CD19-depleted stem cell transplant. The receptors originated from a boy in the first two years of life with Wiskott-Aldrich syndrome, due to receive a stem cell transplant. CDR3s include the opening cysteine and the closing phenylalanine or tryptophan. Only part of the rows carry a size: once, few, many, or a class if the clone is expanded.

j_gene	v_gene	abundance	CDR3aa
TRBJ1-4	TRBV20-1	few	CSARRPPLTGPNEKLFF
TRBJ2-1	TRBV20-1	NA	CSARDAQIGGTYNEQFF
TRBJ2-2	TRBV28	NA	CASSRGGTFPGELFF
TRBJ2-2	TRBV5-1	NA	CATTPGQLNTGELFF
TRBJ2-5	TRBV5-1	NA	CASSLGGSSQETQYF
TRBJ2-3	TRBV5-1	NA	CASRGLAETDTQYF
TRBJ2-1	TRBV20-1	few	CSASLGSSYNEQFF
TRBJ2-2	TRBV5-1	NA	CASHLGFPGELFF
TRBJ2-1	TRBV10-3	NA	CASKRPQGGRNEQFF
TRBJ2-5	TRBV20-1	NA	CSARPTGQRGTQYF
TRBJ2-1	TRBV5-8	NA	CASSFLDGYNEQFF
TRBJ2-1	TRBV6-5	few	CASSFGLSYNEQFF
TRBJ1-5	TRBV18	NA	CASSGGGINQPQHF
TRBJ2-5	TRBV5-1	few	CASSAQGAEETQYF
TRBJ2-3	TRBV20-1	few	CSARLAGITDTQYF
TRBJ2-1	TRBV29-1	few	CSARGVKGLAGNSEQFF
TRBJ2-3	TRBV2	NA	CASSGFTDTQYF
TRBJ1-1	TRBV4-1	few	CASSQGGGGRAFF
TRBJ2-6	TRBV30	NA	CARGHLDSGANVLTF
TRBJ1-3	TRBV12-3/TRBV12-4	few	CASSLFSGAEAIYF
TRBJ2-1	TRBV5-1	few	CASSLETSGTDEQFF
TRBJ1-1	TRBV20-1	NA	CSASRQGGGTEAFF
TRBJ1-5	TRBV27	few	CASSLTGPGQPQHF
TRBJ2-2	TRBV6-1	NA	CASRPDRGRGELFF
TRBJ2-7	TRBV5-5	NA	CASSVTGTGGREQYF
TRBJ2-5	TRBV4-2	NA	CASSQDGPSGRKRETQYF
TRBJ2-1	TRBV24-1	few	CATSDSPNNEQFF
TRBJ2-3	TRBV5-1	few	CASSLVTNSDTQYF
TRBJ2-4	TRBV7-3	NA	CASSPSGRGWDIQYF
TRBJ2-5	TRBV29-1	NA	CSPSNCETQYF
TRBJ2-5	TRBV20-1	NA	CSARRSGGQETQYF
TRBJ1-5	TRBV12-3/TRBV12-4	few	CASSLGTVSNQPQHF